The T cell receptor beta chain under discussion was sequenced for a study of T cells after yellow fever vaccination. The overall study: The authors prepared low-cell-number fractions using SMART-Seq v4 Ultra Low Input. Regarding the study as a whole: After the booster, 96% of CD4 and roughly nine tenths of CD8 primary-response clones were re-detected.

This clonotype was picked up a small number of times. Its antigen is undetermined. The authors made TCR cDNA by 5'RACE template switching, adding a universal primer site and UMIs. MiXCR, run by TCRdb on the 5' RACE reads, gives a single entry per CDR3 protein. This sample has 620,000 or so distinct CDR3 sequences; around 16% occur once, and the top ten carry around 16%. The CDR3 consists of 15 residues. V gave up 2 bases and J gave up 10 bases, with 20 bases separating them. Germline V gene sequence: CDR1 SQVTM, CDR2 ANQGSEA. This TCR came from a man between 18 and 29 years old who received the YFV17D yellow fever vaccine. The V and J genes are TRBV29-1 and TRBJ1-4, with D perhaps TRBD1 (5 bases). Here the sequenced sample was PBMCs, taken less than 6 days after the first yellow fever vaccination. The CDR3 sequence: CSVEFVQGVVGKLFF. The CDR3 DNA is TGCAGCGTTGAATTTGTACAAGGGGTGGTTGGAAAACTGTTTTTT. Full variable domain (missing parts from reference TRBV29-1 and TRBJ1-4): SAVISQKPSRDICQRGTSLTIQCQVDSQVTMMFWYRQQPGQSLTLIATANQGSEATYESGFVIDKFPISRPNLTFSTLTVSNMSPEDSSIYLCSVEFVQGVVGKLFFGSGTQLSVL.